The entry below describes one T cell receptor (beta chain). The method was immunoSEQ multiplex PCR; TCRdb's version includes in-frame clones alone and lacks a portion of them. The sample carries 150,000 to 200,000 clones, 76% recorded once. This sample is part of a study of blood T cell repertoires in COVID-19. The TCR sequence derives from a woman aged 45-65 years with acute COVID-19. Specimen: PBMCs or T cells enriched from blood (not recorded which).

The CDR3 here is CASSKNRDRNPNQPQHF. In DNA, the CDR3 is TGTGCCAGCAGCAAGAACCGGGACAGGAATCCCAATCAGCCCCAGCATTTT. This chain connects TRBV21-1 to TRBJ1-5; no check of the table's D call, TRBD1, against the DNA was made. TRBV21-1 is termed a pseudogene. The CDR3 is 17 amino acids.